Included here is one T cell receptor beta chain sequence, with context. The data are from a study of blood T cell repertoires in COVID-19. Original analysis: Amplification with reference gene primers provided the estimates of nucleated cell counts. Profiling relied on immunoSEQ multiplex PCR, and the TCRdb table lists in-frame clones only, not all of them. V and J calls and clone size are given by that table; D and trimming were obtained from the DNA. The sample consists of hundreds of thousands of clones, about nine tenths of them appearing once. The CDR3 is 14 amino acids. The germline gives CDR1 SGDLS, CDR2 YYNGEE. With 5 bases removed from V and 1 base from J, the gap between germline ends came to 11 bases.

Sequenced input: peripheral blood. V and J are TRBV9 and TRBJ2-3; no clear D gene. The receptor was isolated from a woman in her fifties or sixties with acute or convalescent COVID-19. The CDR3 sequence: CASSVSSRTDTQYF. CDR3 nucleotides: TGTGCCAGCAGTGTGTCTTCCCGCACAGATACGCAGTATTTT.